A selection of T cell receptor beta chains follows, all from one sample in a study of blood T cell repertoires in COVID-19. Libraries were prepared by immunoSEQ multiplex PCR; TCRdb keeps only in-frame clonotypes and omits some of them. The sample carries about 170,000 clones, over 80% recorded once. The sample comprised peripheral blood. Source of these receptors: a woman aged 50 to 60 with acute or convalescent COVID-19. Each CDR3 is given with its conserved first and last residue. A D gene is named only where the DNA matches it firmly. Some rows mark clone size as missing; the rest say once, few, many or name a class of expanded clone.

j_gene: TRBJ2-2; abundance: few; d_gene: .; v_gene: TRBV7-3; CDR3nt: TGTGCCAGCAGCCGTCTTTCTACCGGGGAGCTGTTTTTT; CDR3aa: CASSRLSTGELFF
j_gene: TRBJ2-7; abundance: .; d_gene: TRBD1; v_gene: TRBV18; CDR3nt: TGTGCCAGCTCACCCCCCGGGACAGGGGGAGAGCAGTACTTC; CDR3aa: CASSPPGTGGEQYF
j_gene: TRBJ1-1; abundance: .; d_gene: .; v_gene: TRBV11-3; CDR3nt: TGTGCCAGCAGCCCCGGGGGGGGCGCCGCCACTGAAGCTTTCTTT; CDR3aa: CASSPGGGAATEAFF
j_gene: TRBJ1-2; abundance: once; d_gene: TRBD1; v_gene: TRBV27; CDR3nt: TGTGCCAGCAGTCCCAAGACAGGGGGTTCCTATGGCTACACCTTC; CDR3aa: CASSPKTGGSYGYTF
j_gene: TRBJ2-3; abundance: .; d_gene: TRBD2; v_gene: TRBV27; CDR3nt: TGTGCCAGCAGTTTCGCCGGGACTACCTACACAGATACGCAGTATTTT; CDR3aa: CASSFAGTTYTDTQYF
j_gene: TRBJ2-7; abundance: .; d_gene: .; v_gene: TRBV5-5; CDR3nt: TGTGCCAGCAGCTTTTCTACAGGCGACTACGAGCAGTACTTC; CDR3aa: CASSFSTGDYEQYF
j_gene: TRBJ1-3; abundance: .; d_gene: .; v_gene: TRBV12-3/TRBV12-4; CDR3nt: TGTGCCAGCAGCCCCACAGGGAACACCATATATTTT; CDR3aa: CASSPTGNTIYF
j_gene: TRBJ2-1; abundance: .; d_gene: .; v_gene: TRBV7-9; CDR3nt: TGTGCCAGCAGCTTAGCCAGTGGTAACTACAATGAGCAGTTCTTC; CDR3aa: CASSLASGNYNEQFF
j_gene: TRBJ2-7; abundance: .; d_gene: TRBD1; v_gene: TRBV28; CDR3nt: TGTGCCAGCAGCTCTCCCGGGACAGGGACCTACGAGCAGTACTTC; CDR3aa: CASSSPGTGTYEQYF
j_gene: TRBJ2-2; abundance: .; d_gene: TRBD2; v_gene: TRBV7-8; CDR3nt: TGTGCCAGCAGCTTGACTAGCGGGAGTGTGACCGGGGAGCTGTTTTTT; CDR3aa: CASSLTSGSVTGELFF
j_gene: TRBJ1-2; abundance: .; d_gene: TRBD1; v_gene: TRBV29-1; CDR3nt: TGCAGCGTTGAAGGGACGACAGGGTTTCGCTATGGCTACACCTTC; CDR3aa: CSVEGTTGFRYGYTF
j_gene: TRBJ1-4; abundance: .; d_gene: .; v_gene: TRBV6-1; CDR3nt: TGTGCCAGCAGTGATTGGCAGGGAGGAATGAGAAAACTGTTTTTT; CDR3aa: CASSDWQGGMRKLFF
j_gene: TRBJ2-1; abundance: .; d_gene: .; v_gene: TRBV3-1/TRBV3-2; CDR3nt: TGTGCCAGCAGCCCACCGTCGGGTACCTACAATGAGCAGTTCTTC; CDR3aa: CASSPPSGTYNEQFF
j_gene: TRBJ2-7; abundance: .; d_gene: TRBD1; v_gene: TRBV18; CDR3nt: TGTGCCAGCTCACGGGGACAGACTACGAGTGAGCAGTACTTC; CDR3aa: CASSRGQTTSEQYF
j_gene: TRBJ2-1; abundance: .; d_gene: TRBD2; v_gene: TRBV11-3; CDR3nt: TGTGCCAGCAGCTTACTAGCGGGGGAGGACCACTACAATGAGCAGTTCTTC; CDR3aa: CASSLLAGEDHYNEQFF
j_gene: TRBJ1-2; abundance: once; d_gene: .; v_gene: TRBV18; CDR3nt: TGTGCCAGCTCACCAACTAAACAGGCCCCGGGTGGCTACACCTTC; CDR3aa: CASSPTKQAPGGYTF
j_gene: TRBJ1-5; abundance: .; d_gene: TRBD1; v_gene: TRBV27; CDR3nt: TGTGCCACCCGGGAGGGGGCCAAAAATCAGCCCCAGCATTTT; CDR3aa: CATREGAKNQPQHF
j_gene: TRBJ2-3; abundance: .; d_gene: .; v_gene: TRBV7-2; CDR3nt: TGTGCCAGCAGCTTAGATCTCCCCAGCACAGATACGCAGTATTTT; CDR3aa: CASSLDLPSTDTQYF
j_gene: TRBJ2-5; abundance: .; d_gene: TRBD2; v_gene: TRBV2; CDR3nt: TGTGCCAGCAGTTTCGGGGGGAACATTGCGGAGACCCAGTACTTC; CDR3aa: CASSFGGNIAETQYF
j_gene: TRBJ1-1; abundance: few; d_gene: .; v_gene: TRBV2; CDR3nt: TGTGCCAGCGCCGGGACATGGAACACTGAAGCTTTCTTT; CDR3aa: CASAGTWNTEAFF
j_gene: TRBJ1-5; abundance: .; d_gene: TRBD1; v_gene: TRBV5-1; CDR3nt: TGCGCCAGCAGCTTTTCAGGGGGCGATCAGCCCCAGCATTTT; CDR3aa: CASSFSGGDQPQHF
j_gene: TRBJ1-1; abundance: .; d_gene: .; v_gene: TRBV30; CDR3nt: TGTGCCTTCCTCCAGCGGGCTGAAGCTTTCTTT; CDR3aa: CAFLQRAEAFF